This TCR beta chain is drawn from a study of blood T cell repertoires in COVID-19. Turning to the study itself: Sites in the United States, Italy and Spain provided acute and convalescent COVID-19 samples. PBMCs, B-cell-depleted T cells, or T cells were the source of the cDNA or gDNA that made up the material.

This CDR3 is built from 16 residues. J gave up 0 bases and V 7 bases, and 9 bases lay outside the gene matches. Germline V gene sequence: CDR1 LNHDA, CDR2 SQIVND (reference sequence). One Seattle source followed patients from active infection through their disease course. Assay: immunoSEQ multiplex PCR; the TCRdb copy retains only in-frame clones and omits some. The table has about 150,000 clones, roughly 84% seen once. Material for sequencing was peripheral blood. This chain links TRBV19 with TRBJ1-1; 9 positions agree with TRBD1. This TCR was recovered from a man aged 60-69 years with COVID-19, enrolled during active disease. The CDR3 region is CASILGQGLMNTEAFF. CDR3 sequence (DNA): TGTGCCAGTATTTTGGGACAGGGACTAATGAACACTGAAGCTTTCTTT.